A selection of T cell receptor beta chains follows, all from one sample in a study of blood T cell repertoires in COVID-19. TCRdb's copy holds only in-frame clones and misses some; the assay was immunoSEQ multiplex PCR. The data contain roughly 42,000 clones, approximately 85% of them singletons. What was sequenced was peripheral blood. The receptor set was obtained from a human donor in a cohort sampled during active COVID-19. Each CDR3 is given with its conserved first and last residue. The D gene is left open where the match is weak.

D gene,J gene,V gene,CDR3 protein
-,TRBJ2-2,TRBV6-6,CASSYPHGLNTGELFF
TRBD1,TRBJ1-1,TRBV4-2,CASSHLSDRGGTEAFF
TRBD1,TRBJ1-5,TRBV10-3,CAISESRGGGEPQHF
TRBD2,TRBJ2-7,TRBV7-6,CASSPGTSGGGQYF
TRBD2,TRBJ2-3,TRBV27,CASSFTGLAGRPRGGAQYF
TRBD1,TRBJ2-3,TRBV5-1,CASSLGGPTDTQYF
-,TRBJ2-5,TRBV5-1,CASSLGTIQETQYF
TRBD1,TRBJ2-2,TRBV4-2,CASSPGQGANTGELFF
-,TRBJ1-6,TRBV6-1,CASSERSAGNSPLHF
-,TRBJ2-1,TRBV3-1/TRBV3-2,CASSQGGGEQFF
TRBD1,TRBJ2-7,TRBV11-2,CASSLITGVGQYF
-,TRBJ2-3,TRBV9,CASSVAEPGADTQYF
TRBD1,TRBJ1-3,TRBV29-1,CSVRTGAGNTIYF
TRBD1,TRBJ1-6,TRBV11-1,CASSHRGTVNSPLHF
-,TRBJ1-6,TRBV3-1/TRBV3-2,CASSFPSGHSPLHF
-,TRBJ2-7,TRBV7-2,CASSLNRDYEQYF
-,TRBJ2-5,TRBV5-1,CASREGTRYEETQYF
-,TRBJ2-7,TRBV5-4,CASSLGQGRDEQYF
TRBD2,TRBJ2-7,TRBV11-3,CASSSGGNPYEQYF
TRBD1,TRBJ2-1,TRBV6-6,CASSAPGQGGNEQFF
-,TRBJ1-2,TRBV6-2/TRBV6-3,CASSLRGGNGYTF
-,TRBJ2-3,TRBV5-4,CASSSAVFSTDTQYF
TRBD2,TRBJ2-4,TRBV3-1/TRBV3-2,CASSPPSGGALNIQYF
TRBD1,TRBJ2-7,TRBV7-6,CASSPSATGGSEQYF
-,TRBJ2-3,TRBV6-5,CASTRSRASTDTQYF
-,TRBJ1-6,TRBV28,CASSLGGTGRDNNSPLHF
-,TRBJ1-5,TRBV12-3/TRBV12-4,CASSWLPAGPQHF
-,TRBJ2-1,TRBV3-1/TRBV3-2,CASSQERLVDNEQFF
TRBD1,TRBJ1-6,TRBV10-3,CAIRGQGTNSPLHF
-,TRBJ2-1,TRBV7-9,CATRTTGNEQFF